Included here is one TCR beta chain sequence, with context. V lost 4 bases and J lost 12, with 13 bases in between. The length of the CDR3 is 10 residues. The germline V gene has CDR1 SQVTM and CDR2 ANQGSEA. TCRdb itself ran the 5' RACE reads through MiXCR, one entry per CDR3 protein. The sample holds 250,000 to 300,000 distinct CDR3 sequences, 15% to 20% seen once. This specimen comes from a study of T-cell memory formation after mild COVID-19. The chain links TRBV29-1 to TRBJ2-7; D is uncertain. The TCR was taken from a man between 18 and 35 years old who had mild COVID-19 (a few samples of this study predate the infection). Cell type and time point are not known. The sequenced sample consisted of PBMCs or a T cell subset sorted from them (not recorded which). CDR3 region: CSVGEFRRYF. CDR3 bases: TGCAGCGTTGGCGAATTCCGCAGGTACTTC.